The clone carrying this TCR beta chain showed up just a few times. What it recognizes is unknown. Losses at the gene ends were 6 bases for V and 2 bases for J; bases not matched to a gene: 3. The CDR3 runs 13 residues. The germline V gene has CDR1 MNHEY and CDR2 SVGAGI. This record comes from a study of cytomegalovirus exposure and HLA in healthy donors. Looking at the study overall: It was reported in a later analysis that the same platform had been used for the 120 validation repertoires as for the approximately 700 first-cohort repertoires. Study findings and constraints: Most TCR sequences showed up rarely, but some public TCRs showed up in many donors. The investigators catalogued 164 TCR beta chains as cytomegalovirus-associated. According to reports, the classifier identified cytomegalovirus status with high specificity and sensitivity.

The table came from immunoSEQ multiplex PCR; TCRdb's copy has only in-frame clones and leaves some out. The sample has over 200,000 clones; 83% are singletons. The J gene is TRBJ1-2, the V gene TRBV6-5; 7 bases align to TRBD1. The sequenced material came from PBMCs. The receptor comes from a woman between 18 and 30 years old in good health and CMV-seronegative. In DNA, the CDR3 is TGTGCCAGCAGCCCGGGACAGAACTATGGCTACACCTTC. It translates to CASSPGQNYGYTF.